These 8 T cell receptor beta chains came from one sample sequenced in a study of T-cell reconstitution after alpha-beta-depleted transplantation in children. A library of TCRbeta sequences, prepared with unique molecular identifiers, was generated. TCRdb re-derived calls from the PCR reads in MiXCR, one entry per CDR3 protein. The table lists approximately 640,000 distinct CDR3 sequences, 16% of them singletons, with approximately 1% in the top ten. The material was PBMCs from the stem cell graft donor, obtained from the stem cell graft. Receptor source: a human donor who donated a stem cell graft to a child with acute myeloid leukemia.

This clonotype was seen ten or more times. In nucleotides, the CDR3 is TGCAGTGCTAGTCGACAGCCTCAAGAGACCCAGTACTTC. It yields the protein CSASRQPQETQYF. V gene TRBV20-1 combines with J gene TRBJ2-5, with D possibly TRBD1 on 5 matching bases. V gave up 3 bases and J gave up 2 bases, with 10 bases separating them. Looked up from germline, CDR1 is DFQATT and CDR2 is SNEGSKA (reference sequence). There are 13 residues in the CDR3.

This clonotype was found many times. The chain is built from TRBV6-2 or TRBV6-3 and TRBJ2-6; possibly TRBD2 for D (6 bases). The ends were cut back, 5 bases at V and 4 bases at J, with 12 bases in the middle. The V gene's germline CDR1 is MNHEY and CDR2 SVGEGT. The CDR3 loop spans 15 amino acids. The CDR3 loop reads CASSQGGSGANVLTF. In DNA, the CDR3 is TGTGCCAGCAGTCAGGGAGGTTCGGGGGCCAACGTCCTGACTTTC.

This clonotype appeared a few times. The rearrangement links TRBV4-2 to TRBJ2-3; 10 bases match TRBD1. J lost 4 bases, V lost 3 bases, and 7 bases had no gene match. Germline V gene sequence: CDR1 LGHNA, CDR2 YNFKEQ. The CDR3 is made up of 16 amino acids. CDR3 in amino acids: CASSQAGTGDADTQYF. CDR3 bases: TGTGCCAGCAGCCAGGCCGGGACAGGGGACGCAGATACGCAGTATTTT.

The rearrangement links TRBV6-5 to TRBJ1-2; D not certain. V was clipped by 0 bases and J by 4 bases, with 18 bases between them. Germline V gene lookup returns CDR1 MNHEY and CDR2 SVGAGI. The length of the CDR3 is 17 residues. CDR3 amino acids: CASSYSRERGSGYGYTF. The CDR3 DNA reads TGTGCCAGCAGTTACTCAAGGGAAAGAGGAAGCGGCTATGGCTACACCTTC.

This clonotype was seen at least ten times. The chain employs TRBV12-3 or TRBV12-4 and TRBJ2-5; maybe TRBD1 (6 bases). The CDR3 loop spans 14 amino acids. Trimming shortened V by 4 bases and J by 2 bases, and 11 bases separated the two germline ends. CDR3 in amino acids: CASSSGTRQETQYF. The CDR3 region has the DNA TGTGCCAGCAGTTCTGGGACACGACAAGAGACCCAGTACTTC.

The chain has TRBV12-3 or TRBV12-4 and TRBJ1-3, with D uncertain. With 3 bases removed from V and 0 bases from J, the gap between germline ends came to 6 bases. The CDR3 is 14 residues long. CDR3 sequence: CASSFALSGNTIYF. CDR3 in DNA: TGTGCCAGCAGTTTTGCACTCTCTGGAAACACCATATATTTT.

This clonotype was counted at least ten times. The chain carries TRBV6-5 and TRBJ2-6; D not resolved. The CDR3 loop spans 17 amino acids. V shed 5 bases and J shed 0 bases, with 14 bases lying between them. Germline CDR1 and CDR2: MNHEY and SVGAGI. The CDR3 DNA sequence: TGTGCCAGCAGTACACTTTTCCAGACCTCTGGGGCCAACGTCCTGACTTTC. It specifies CASSTLFQTSGANVLTF.

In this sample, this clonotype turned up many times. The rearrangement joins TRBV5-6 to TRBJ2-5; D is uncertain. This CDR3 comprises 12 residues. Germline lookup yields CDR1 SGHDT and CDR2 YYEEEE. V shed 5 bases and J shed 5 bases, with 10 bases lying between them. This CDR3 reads CASRVGVETQYF. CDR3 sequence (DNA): TGTGCCAGCAGAGTGGGTGTGGAGACCCAGTACTTC. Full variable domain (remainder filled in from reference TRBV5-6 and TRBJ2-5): DAGVTQSPTHLIKTRGQQVTLRCSPKSGHDTVSWYQQALGQGPQFIFQYYEEEERQRGNFPDRFSGHQFPNYSSELNVNALLLGDSALYLCASRVGVETQYFGPGTRLLVL.